A selection of T cell receptor beta chains follows, all from one sample in a study of regulatory T cells in long-lasting Graves disease. TCRdb re-called the multiplex PCR reads through MiXCR, storing one row per CDR3 protein. The table shows some 370,000 distinct CDR3 sequences, with roughly 24% occurring only once. The sequencing here drew on peripheral blood mononuclear cells (PBMCs), taken when the disease was refractory, from a patient treated with antithyroid drugs. The receptor set was obtained from a woman aged 40 to 55 with Graves disease. Both conserved end residues are part of each CDR3.

>TRBJ2-5|17|TRBV3-1
CASSQEPGTPRGKTQYF
>TRBJ2-7|15|TRBV7-2
CASSPGESLPYEQYF
>TRBJ1-5|15|TRBV12-3/TRBV12-4
CASSFNQGANQPQHF
>TRBJ2-7|14|TRBV10-3
CAISEYSQAYEQYF
>TRBJ2-7|14|TRBV28
CASSPTTGLDEQYF
>TRBJ1-3|15|TRBV7-2
CASSLVAGIGNTIYF
>TRBJ1-1|13|TRBV12-3/TRBV12-4
CASSFSQNTEAFF
>TRBJ2-7|14|TRBV3-1
CASSQPGLAVEQYF
>TRBJ2-5|14|TRBV5-1
CASSWTGSGETQYF
>TRBJ2-3|20|TRBV20-1
CSARDGVWGRWGLNTDTQYF